One sample yielded the 4 T cell receptor beta chains listed below, sequenced in a study of Ad26.COV2.S vaccination and SARS-CoV-2 variants. Treatment specified: 15 to 20 received Ad26.COV2.S at low or high dose, single or two shots; 5 received placebo; per-sample allocation not given. Day 63 after the first injection of vaccine or placebo was the sampling time. The repertoire was sequenced with immunoSEQ multiplex PCR; TCRdb's copy has only in-frame clones and lacks some. The sample includes around 300,000 clones, 85% to 90% seen only once; the top ten take around 5.5%. The sequenced sample was peripheral blood, obtained in a trial of Ad26.COV2.S vaccine versus placebo. The receptors were gathered from a person aged 18-60 years who received the Ad26.COV2.S COVID-19 vaccine or a placebo.

This clone came up once. The chain uses TRBV25-1 and TRBJ2-3; D assignment may be TRBD1 or TRBD2 (5 bases each). V lost 5 bases to trimming and J lost 3 bases, with 15 bases between them. Germline CDR1 MGHDK, CDR2 SYGVNS. CDR3 size: 15 residues. CDR3 bases: TGTGCCAGCAGTTCCGGGACCCTTCTAACAGATACGCAGTATTTT. Protein: CASSSGTLLTDTQYF. Full variable domain (missing parts from reference TRBV25-1 and TRBJ2-3): EADIYQTPRYLVIGTGKKITLECSQTMGHDKMYWYQQDPGMELHLIHYSYGVNSTEKGDLSSESTVSRIRTEHFPLTLESARPSHTSQYLCASSSGTLLTDTQYFGPGTRLTVL.

The chain is built from TRBV14 and TRBJ2-1; TRBD2 agrees at 11 bases. Germline V gene sequence: CDR1 SGHDN, CDR2 FVKESK. J was trimmed by 0 bases and V by 2 bases; bases with no gene match: 15. CDR3 size: 21 residues. CDR3 protein: CASSQSHLTSGGLVSYNEQFF. In nucleotides, the CDR3 is TGTGCCAGCAGCCAATCCCATCTTACTAGCGGGGGACTCGTCTCCTACAATGAGCAGTTCTTC.

This chain joins TRBV12-3 or TRBV12-4 and TRBJ2-1, with TRBD1 matching over 9 bases. J gave up 7 bases and V 4 bases, and 2 bases lay outside the gene matches. The CDR3 covers 13 residues. The chain's CDR3 is CASSWGQGNEQFF. In DNA form, the CDR3 reads TGTGCCAGCAGTTGGGGACAGGGAAATGAGCAGTTCTTC.

The gene calls are TRBV7-3 and TRBJ1-5, with a possible D match to TRBD1 (6 bases). The germline gives CDR1 SGHTA, CDR2 FQGTGA. The CDR3 has 13 residues. The V end lost 5 bases, the J end lost 5 bases, and 10 bases lay between the germline ends. This chain's CDR3 is CASSPQGYQPQHF. CDR3 nucleotide sequence: TGTGCCAGCAGCCCACAGGGTTATCAGCCCCAGCATTTT.